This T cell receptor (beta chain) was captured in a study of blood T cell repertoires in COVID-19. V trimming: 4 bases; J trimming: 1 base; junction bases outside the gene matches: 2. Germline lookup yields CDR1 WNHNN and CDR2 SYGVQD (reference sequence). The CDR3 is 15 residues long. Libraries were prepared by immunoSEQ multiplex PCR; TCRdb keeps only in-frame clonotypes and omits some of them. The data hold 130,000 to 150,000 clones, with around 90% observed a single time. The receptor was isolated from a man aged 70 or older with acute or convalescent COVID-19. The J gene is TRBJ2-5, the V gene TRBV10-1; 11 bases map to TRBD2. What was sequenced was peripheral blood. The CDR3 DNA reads TGCGCCAGCAGTGCCCTAGCGGGGGGCCAAGAGACCCAGTACTTC. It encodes CASSALAGGQETQYF.